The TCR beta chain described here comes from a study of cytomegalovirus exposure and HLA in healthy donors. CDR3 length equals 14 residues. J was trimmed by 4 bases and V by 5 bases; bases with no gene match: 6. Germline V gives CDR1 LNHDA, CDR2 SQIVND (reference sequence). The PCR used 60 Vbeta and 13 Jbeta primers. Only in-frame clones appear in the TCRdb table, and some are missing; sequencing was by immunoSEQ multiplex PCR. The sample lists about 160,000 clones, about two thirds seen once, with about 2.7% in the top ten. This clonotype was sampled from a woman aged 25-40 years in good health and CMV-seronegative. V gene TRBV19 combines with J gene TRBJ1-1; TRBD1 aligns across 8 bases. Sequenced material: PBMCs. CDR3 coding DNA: TGTGCCAGTAGTGTGACAGGGGCGGGCACTGAAGCTTTCTTT. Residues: CASSVTGAGTEAFF.